The sample holds a few counts of the clone carrying this T cell receptor beta chain. Its antigen remains unidentified. These data come from a study of T-cell memory formation after mild COVID-19. Points from the study as a whole: The authors left the SARS-CoV-2 specificity of second-wave clones peaking on day 37 unconfirmed. Shrinking CD4+ clones resided mostly in CM and EM, and CD8+ ones in EMRA. The study detected some responding clones in pre-infection memory, suggesting cross-reactive memory joined.

A 5'RACE reaction primed in the constant segment made cDNA libraries of TCR alpha and TCR beta, and these carried sample barcodes and UMIs. TCRdb itself ran the 5' RACE reads through MiXCR, one entry per CDR3 protein. The sample carries 350,000 to 500,000 distinct CDR3 sequences, about 20% recorded once. The CDR3 sequence is 14 residues long. Germline lookup yields CDR1 MNHEY and CDR2 SVGAGI. V shed 4 bases and J shed 1 base, with 10 bases lying between them. This chain uses TRBV6-5 with TRBJ1-1, with D possibly TRBD1 on 6 matching bases. Sequencing was performed on PBMCs or a T cell subset sorted from them (not recorded which). This clonotype originated in an adult woman who had mild COVID-19 (a few samples of this study predate the infection). Cell type and time point are not known. CDR3 amino acids: CASSFTGWNTEAFF. The CDR3 nucleotides are TGTGCCAGCAGTTTCACAGGGTGGAACACTGAAGCTTTCTTT.